Sequencing of this T cell receptor beta chain was carried out in a study of blood T cell repertoires in COVID-19. Study overall: Some COVID-19 samples were acute and others convalescent; all came from the United States, Italy and Spain. T cells, B-cell-depleted T cells, or PBMCs supplied cDNA or gDNA.

With V trimmed by 5 bases and J by 3 bases, 6 bases remained unmatched. Germline CDR1 LNHDA, CDR2 SQIVND (reference sequence). The CDR3 sequence is 15 residues long. In the original workflow: Nucleated cell number was recorded as an estimate derived from reference gene primer amplification. TCRdb's table, derived via immunoSEQ multiplex PCR, lists solely in-frame clones and lacks some. V and J calls plus clone size are reproduced from that table; the DNA served to infer D and trimming. The data contain roughly 81,000 clones, 87% of them seen just once; the ten biggest clones take up 8% to 9.5%. The TCR originated in a man under 40 with acute or convalescent COVID-19. The rearrangement uses TRBV19 and TRBJ2-7, with 11 bases fitting TRBD1. Sequenced sample: peripheral blood. CDR3 residues: CASSFAGTGGYEQYF. Here the CDR3 DNA reads TGTGCCAGTAGTTTCGCCGGGACAGGGGGCTACGAGCAGTACTTC.